The 13 T cell receptor beta chains below all came from one sample that was sequenced in a study of blood T cell repertoires in COVID-19. Profiled with immunoSEQ multiplex PCR; TCRdb holds only in-frame clones, not every one. The sample includes 150,000 to 200,000 clones, about four fifths of them seen just once. The specimen sequenced was PBMCs or T cells enriched from blood (not recorded which). The receptors originated from a man between 45 and 60 years old who had recovered from COVID-19.

This clone was detected once. The genes are TRBV5-1 and TRBJ2-3, with a tentative D call TRBD2 (5 bases). The CDR3 totals 13 residues. V was shortened by 6 bases and J by 5 bases, with 13 bases between the two germline ends. Germline V gives CDR1 SGHRS, CDR2 YFSETQ. Written as DNA, the CDR3 is TGCGCCAGCACCCCCAGAGGGCAAGATACGCAGTATTTT. This encodes CASTPRGQDTQYF.

The J gene is TRBJ2-7, the V gene TRBV9; D may be TRBD2 (6 bases). The germline gives CDR1 SGDLS, CDR2 YYNGEE. V lost 0 bases and J lost 5, with 21 bases in between. The CDR3 totals 17 residues. The CDR3 coding sequence is TGTGCCAGCAGCGTAGGCCCCGGGACTTCCTTGAGGGACGAGCAGTACTTC. This sequence encodes CASSVGPGTSLRDEQYF.

The J gene is TRBJ2-5, the V gene TRBV5-1, with 8 bases fitting TRBD2. The CDR3 runs 15 residues. Germline V CDR1 and CDR2: SGHRS, YFSETQ. The ends lost 4 bases at V and 4 bases at J; junction bases unmatched: 9. CDR3 residues: CASSISGGSGETQYF. The CDR3 nucleotides read TGCGCCAGCAGCATATCGGGGGGGTCAGGAGAGACCCAGTACTTC. Together with reference TRBV5-1 and TRBJ2-5, the CDR3 gives the full variable domain: KAGVTQTPRYLIKTRGQQVTLSCSPISGHRSVSWYQQTPGQGLQFLFEYFSETQRNKGNFPGRFSGRQFSNSRSEMNVSTLELGDSALYLCASSISGGSGETQYFGPGTRLLVL.

The CDR3 DNA reads TGTGCCAGCAGCCTCGACAGGGGGTACCAAGAGACCCAGTACTTC. Translated: CASSLDRGYQETQYF. This chain uses TRBV9 with TRBJ2-5, with TRBD1 matching 9 bases. V lost 4 bases to trimming and J lost 0 bases; unmatched junction nucleotides: 4. CDR1 and CDR2 from the germline V gene are SGDLS and YYNGEE. This CDR3 region has 15 residues.

The chain links TRBV20-1 to TRBJ1-4; 10 bases agree with TRBD1. Unmatched junction bases numbered 6, after V lost 3 bases and J lost 8 bases. The CDR3 sequence is 14 residues long. The germline CDR1 and CDR2 sequences are DFQATT and SNEGSKA (reference sequence). The DNA of the CDR3 is TGCAGTGCTAGTGGGGACAGGGGAGGGGAAAAACTGTTTTTT. Its protein product is CSASGDRGGEKLFF.

The DNA for the CDR3 is TGTGCCAGTTCGGGAGACTCCTACAATGAGCAGTTCTTC. Its protein is CASSGDSYNEQFF. The chain employs TRBV19 and TRBJ2-1; a possible D gene is TRBD2 (6 bases). The V and J ends lost 8 bases and 0 bases respectively, with 8 bases between them. CDR3 length equals 13 residues. Per germline, CDR1 LNHDA and CDR2 SQIVND (reference sequence).

This chain connects TRBV5-6 to TRBJ1-5, with D unresolved. Trimming stripped 3 bases from V and 2 bases from J, with 6 bases between. The CDR3 spans 13 residues. Germline CDR1 is SGHDT and CDR2 is YYEEEE. In DNA form, the CDR3 reads TGTGCCAGCAGCTCGGTGGGCAATCAGCCCCAGCATTTT. This gives the protein CASSSVGNQPQHF.

The chain uses TRBV5-1 and TRBJ2-5; D possibly corresponds to TRBD1 (5 bases). V lost 4 bases to trimming and J lost 5 bases, with 12 bases between them. This CDR3 contains 13 residues. CDR1 SGHRS and CDR2 YFSETQ come from the germline V gene. The CDR3 region is CASSPQGRETQYF. DNA for the CDR3: TGCGCCAGCAGCCCCCAGGGTCGCGAGACCCAGTACTTC.

This chain links TRBV5-1 with TRBJ2-5; possibly TRBD2 for D (5 bases). The CDR3 consists of 14 residues. The germline V gene encodes CDR1 SGHRS and CDR2 YFSETQ. Trimming took off 3 bases at V and 4 bases at J, with 13 bases between the two ends. The CDR3 here is CASSSGSAAETQYF. The CDR3 DNA sequence: TGCGCCAGCAGCTCGGGGTCGGCGGCAGAGACCCAGTACTTC.

The chain couples TRBV12-3 or TRBV12-4 to TRBJ2-7, with D possibly TRBD1 on 6 matching bases. Trimming shortened V by 7 bases and J by 6 bases, and 16 bases separated the two germline ends. This CDR3 has 13 residues. As DNA, the CDR3 is TGTGCCAGCACCTTGGGGGCTATCCGCGAGCAGTACTTC. It translates to CASTLGAIREQYF.

This clone was counted ten times or more. The chain couples TRBV6-4 to TRBJ1-6; D is unresolved. Trimming took 3 bases from V and 5 from J, leaving 8 bases between them. Germline CDR1 is MRHNA and CDR2 is SNTAGT. This CDR3 contains 14 residues. This CDR3 is CASSEGRDNSPLHF. DNA for the CDR3: TGTGCCAGCAGTGAAGGGAGGGATAATTCACCCCTCCACTTT.

The chain links TRBV10-3 to TRBJ1-3; possibly TRBD1 for D (6 bases). V gave up 6 bases and J gave up 7 bases, with 16 bases separating them. Germline V gene lookup returns CDR1 ENHRY and CDR2 SYGVKD. CDR3 size: 14 residues. The CDR3 DNA is TGTGCCATCAGGGGGACAAAGGGGTCGAACACCATATATTTT. This encodes CAIRGTKGSNTIYF.

The genes are TRBV11-2 and TRBJ2-1, with D possibly matching TRBD1 (6 bases). Germline values: CDR1 SGHAT, CDR2 FQNNGV. The V and J ends lost 6 bases and 7 bases respectively, with 13 bases between them. There are 13 residues in the CDR3. CDR3 DNA sequence: TGTGCCAGCAGTCTCCACAGGGAAAATGAGCAGTTCTTC. It translates to CASSLHRENEQFF.